This TCR beta chain was captured in a study of T-cell memory formation after mild COVID-19. 5'RACE with constant-segment primers yielded barcoded, UMI-tagged TCR alpha and TCR beta cDNA libraries. TCRdb ran MiXCR on the 5' RACE reads and lists one entry per CDR3 protein. The repertoire consists of approximately 89,000 distinct CDR3 sequences, with about 23% occurring once and the leading ten covering 42%. This CDR3 contains 15 residues. V lost 6 bases, J lost 2 bases, and 16 bases lay in between. Per the germline V gene, CDR1 is MNHEY and CDR2 is SVGAGI. This TCR was recovered from a man in his late teens or twenties who had mild COVID-19 (a few samples of this study predate the infection). Cell type and time point are not known. The sequenced material came from PBMCs or a T cell subset sorted from them (not recorded which). The V gene is TRBV6-5, the J gene TRBJ1-2; tentative D call: TRBD1 (6 bases). CDR3 DNA: TGTGCCAGCAGCAGGGGCGGGGGGCGAAACTATGGCTACACCTTC. This translates into CASSRGGGRNYGYTF.